What follows are 8 T cell receptor beta chains derived from one specimen sequenced in a study of shared clonotypes between healthy human individuals. The assay was immunoSEQ multiplex PCR, and TCRdb's table has in-frame clones only and misses some. The sample has 2 million to 2.5 million clones, 85% to 95% seen once. What was sequenced was naive CD4+ T cells sorted from blood. Subset defined: CD45RA+ positively selected. Every receptor here comes from a man aged 18 to 35 in good health.

This clone was counted a few times. The sample contains more than one DNA sequence encoding this CDR3. The J gene is TRBJ1-2, the V gene TRBV5-1; unclear D gene. Trimming cost V 0 bases and J 3 bases, with 6 bases left between them. CDR1 and CDR2 from the germline V gene are SGHRS and YFSETQ. The CDR3 is made up of 13 amino acids. The CDR3 region has the DNA TGCGCCAGCAGCTTGGCCGGGGACTATGGCTACACCTTC. Amino acids: CASSLAGDYGYTF.

CDR3 nucleotide sequence: TGCGCCAGCAGCTCCCTTCCGGGTACCTACAATGAGCAGTTCTTC. It encodes CASSSLPGTYNEQFF. This chain joins TRBV5-1 and TRBJ2-1; no clear D gene. The CDR3 runs to 15 residues. Trimming took 3 bases from V and 2 from J, leaving 12 bases between them. The germline V gene encodes CDR1 SGHRS and CDR2 YFSETQ.

The rearrangement joins TRBV4-1 to TRBJ2-5; maybe TRBD2 (6 bases). Germline assignment: CDR1 MGHRA and CDR2 YSYEKL. Deletions cut 1 base from V and 5 bases from J, with 14 bases between. CDR3 size: 15 residues. The CDR3 nucleotides are TGCGCCAGCAGCCAAGGTACGGGGAGGATCGAGACCCAGTACTTC. This encodes CASSQGTGRIETQYF.

The rearrangement links TRBV29-1 to TRBJ2-5, with TRBD2 identical over 9 bases. The V and J ends lost 6 bases and 4 bases, in that order; junction bases with no gene match: 3. The CDR3 length is 12 residues. From germline, CDR1 is SQVTM and CDR2 ANQGSEA. The CDR3 spells CSVLTSGETQYF. CDR3 nucleotides: TGCAGCGTCCTGACTAGCGGAGAGACCCAGTACTTC.

The V and J genes are TRBV27 and TRBJ2-7; 7 bases agree with TRBD1. The length of the CDR3 is 15 residues. Germline V gene data show CDR1 as MNHEY and CDR2 as SMNVEV (reference sequence). V trimming: 2 bases; J trimming: 3 bases; junction bases outside the gene matches: 7. In DNA, the CDR3 is TGTGCCAGCAGTTTAAGGGTGGGACAGTTCTACGAGCAGTACTTC. It translates to CASSLRVGQFYEQYF.

This sequence joins TRBV5-1 and TRBJ1-2; possible D gene TRBD1, 5 bases. V gave up 4 bases and J gave up 4 bases, with 14 bases separating them. Germline V CDR1 and CDR2: SGHRS, YFSETQ. The CDR3 length is 14 residues. In DNA, the CDR3 is TGCGCCAGCAGCACCGAGACAGCTTCCTATGGCTACACCTTC. Translated: CASSTETASYGYTF.

About this clone: Other DNA variants within this sample encode the same CDR3. The V and J genes are TRBV5-1 and TRBJ2-7, with D perhaps matching TRBD2 (5 bases). The V gene lost 4 bases and the J gene lost 1 base, with 9 bases spanning the gap. This CDR3 has 13 amino acids. CDR1 SGHRS and CDR2 YFSETQ come from the germline V gene. The chain's CDR3 is CASSPSGSYEQYF. Here the CDR3 DNA reads TGCGCCAGCAGCCCGAGCGGTTCCTACGAGCAGTACTTC.

This chain links TRBV7-9 with TRBJ2-7, with D possibly TRBD1 on 5 matching bases. Trimming pared 5 bases from V and 0 bases from J, leaving 20 bases between. Germline lookup yields CDR1 SEHNR and CDR2 FQNEAQ (reference sequence). The CDR3 totals 17 residues. In DNA form, the CDR3 reads TGTGCCAGCAGCACCCAGTCCCCAGGGATTAACTCCTACGAGCAGTACTTC. Protein: CASSTQSPGINSYEQYF.